The sequence of this T cell receptor beta chain was determined in a study of blood T cell repertoires in COVID-19. For the study at large: The United States, Italy and Spain were the sources of the acute and convalescent COVID-19 samples. Sample material is recorded as cDNA or gDNA derived from T cells, B-cell-depleted T cells, or PBMCs.

Trimming at V came to 2 bases and at J to 5 bases, leaving 2 bases not matched to a gene. CDR1 and CDR2 (germline): ENHRY, SYGVKD. This CDR3 contains 14 residues. Authors' processing steps: The assay estimated nucleated cells by amplifying reference gene primers. Repertoires were generated with immunoSEQ multiplex PCR, while TCRdb's copy carries only in-frame clones and drops some. That table gives V, J and clone size, and the DNA gave D and trimming. The data show 200,000 to 250,000 clones, with around 87% seen just once and approximately 3% held by the top ten. Sequenced input: peripheral blood. The chain couples TRBV10-3 to TRBJ1-1; 10 nucleotides match TRBD1. This receptor was taken from a man aged 60-69 years with acute or convalescent COVID-19. The DNA for the CDR3 is TGTGCCATCAGTGAGGGACAGGGGGATACTGAAGCTTTCTTT. This encodes CAISEGQGDTEAFF.